This T cell receptor beta chain was obtained from a study of shared T cell receptors in the human thymus. V dropped 3 bases and J dropped 4 bases, with 19 bases sitting between them. Germline CDR1 KGHSH, CDR2 LQKENI. The CDR3 is made up of 16 amino acids. Clones were sequenced by immunoSEQ multiplex PCR, and TCRdb holds only the in-frame ones, with some missing. The table has hundreds of thousands of clones, 85% to 90% seen once. These same records also appear under a second study, on human thymus T cells.

The genes are TRBV18 and TRBJ2-7; the D gene is possibly TRBD2 (6 bases). Specimen: thymocytes. The clonotype was recovered from a boy under two years old with a congenital heart defect. In nucleotides, the CDR3 is TGTGCCAGCTCACCCCTCGCCGGGAGAGGAATATACGAGCAGTACTTC. Amino acid sequence: CASSPLAGRGIYEQYF.